The sequence of this T cell receptor beta chain was determined in a study of cytomegalovirus exposure and HLA in healthy donors. About the study: When just under 400 donors were genotyped, approximately 81% of them were found to fall in the Caucasian-associated ancestry cluster. Regarding the study as a whole: Later work found most CMV-associated TCR beta chains apparently HLA-restricted. Common viral pathogens (according to a later analysis) appeared linked to several of the most significant clusters. There were some V segments, including TRBV6-2 and TRBV6-3, excluded as indistinguishable.

The CDR3 sequence is 14 residues long. Germline-derived CDR1 and CDR2 are MNHEY and SVGAGI. The V end was cut by 6 bases, the J end by 3 bases, with 14 bases between. Comment on this clone: The antigen remains undetermined.

In the PCR, 60 Vbeta and 13 Jbeta primers were used. Profiling relied on immunoSEQ multiplex PCR, and the TCRdb table lists in-frame clones only, not all of them. The table includes around 150,000 clones, roughly four fifths detected once. This clonotype was obtained from a woman in her 40s in good health and CMV-seronegative. The V gene is TRBV6-5, the J gene TRBJ1-2; D unresolved. The sequenced material came from PBMCs. The CDR3 is CASSPHKADYGYTF. The CDR3 DNA reads as TGTGCCAGCAGCCCCCATAAAGCGGACTATGGCTACACCTTC.